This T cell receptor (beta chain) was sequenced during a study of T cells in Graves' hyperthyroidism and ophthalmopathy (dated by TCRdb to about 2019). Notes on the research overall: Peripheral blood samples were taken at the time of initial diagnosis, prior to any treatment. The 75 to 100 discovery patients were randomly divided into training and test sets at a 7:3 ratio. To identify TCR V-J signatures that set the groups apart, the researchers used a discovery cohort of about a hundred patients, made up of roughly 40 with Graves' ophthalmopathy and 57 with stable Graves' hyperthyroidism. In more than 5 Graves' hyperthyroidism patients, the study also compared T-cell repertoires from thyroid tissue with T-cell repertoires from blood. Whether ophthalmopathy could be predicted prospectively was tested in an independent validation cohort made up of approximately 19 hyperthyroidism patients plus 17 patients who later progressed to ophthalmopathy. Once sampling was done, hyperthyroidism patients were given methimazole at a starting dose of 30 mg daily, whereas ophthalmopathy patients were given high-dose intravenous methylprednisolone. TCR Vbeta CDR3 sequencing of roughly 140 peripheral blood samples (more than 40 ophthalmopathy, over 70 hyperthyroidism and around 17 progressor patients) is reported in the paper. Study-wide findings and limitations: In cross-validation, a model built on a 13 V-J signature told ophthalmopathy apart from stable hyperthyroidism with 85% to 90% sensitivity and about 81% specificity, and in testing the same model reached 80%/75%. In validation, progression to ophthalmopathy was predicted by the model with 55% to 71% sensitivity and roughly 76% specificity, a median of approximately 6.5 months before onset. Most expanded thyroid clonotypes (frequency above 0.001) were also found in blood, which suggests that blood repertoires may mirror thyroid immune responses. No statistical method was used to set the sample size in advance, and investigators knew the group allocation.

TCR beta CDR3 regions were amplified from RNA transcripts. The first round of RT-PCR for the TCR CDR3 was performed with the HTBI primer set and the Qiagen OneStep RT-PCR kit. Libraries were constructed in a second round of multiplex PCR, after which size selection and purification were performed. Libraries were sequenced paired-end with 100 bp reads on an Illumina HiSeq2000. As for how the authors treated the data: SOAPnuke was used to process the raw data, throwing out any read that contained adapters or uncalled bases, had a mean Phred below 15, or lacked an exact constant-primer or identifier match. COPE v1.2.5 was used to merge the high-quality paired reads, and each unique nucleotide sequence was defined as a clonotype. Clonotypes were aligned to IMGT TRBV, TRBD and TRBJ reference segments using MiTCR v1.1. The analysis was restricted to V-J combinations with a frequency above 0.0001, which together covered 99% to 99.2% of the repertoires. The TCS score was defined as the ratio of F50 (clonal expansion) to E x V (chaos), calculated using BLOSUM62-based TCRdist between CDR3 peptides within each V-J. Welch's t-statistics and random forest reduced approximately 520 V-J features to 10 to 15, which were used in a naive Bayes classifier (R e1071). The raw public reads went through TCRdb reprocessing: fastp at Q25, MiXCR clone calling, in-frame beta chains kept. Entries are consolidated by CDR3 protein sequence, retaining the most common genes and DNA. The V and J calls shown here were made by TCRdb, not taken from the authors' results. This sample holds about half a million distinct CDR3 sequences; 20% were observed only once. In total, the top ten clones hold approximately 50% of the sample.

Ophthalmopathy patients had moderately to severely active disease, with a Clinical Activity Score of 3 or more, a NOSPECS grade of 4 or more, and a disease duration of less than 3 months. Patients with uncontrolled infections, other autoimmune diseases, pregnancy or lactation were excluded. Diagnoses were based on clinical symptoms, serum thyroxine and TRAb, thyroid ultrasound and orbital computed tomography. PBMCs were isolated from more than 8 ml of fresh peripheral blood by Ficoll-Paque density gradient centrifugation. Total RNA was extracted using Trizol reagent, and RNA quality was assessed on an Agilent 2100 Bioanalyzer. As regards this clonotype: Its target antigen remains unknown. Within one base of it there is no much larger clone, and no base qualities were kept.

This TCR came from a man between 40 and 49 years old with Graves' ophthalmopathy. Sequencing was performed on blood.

The nucleotide sequence is given as TGCGCCAGCAGCCAACAGCGGGGGGGCATACATGAGCAGTTCTTC. It translates to CASSQQRGGIHEQFF. Recombination joined TRBV4-1 with TRBJ2-1, and TRBD2 aligns with 10 junction nucleotides. Sequences MGHRA (CDR1) and YSYEKL (CDR2) are obtained from the germline V gene. Taken from cysteine to phenylalanine, the CDR3 has 15 residues. Of all the DNA, just the CDR3 is kept, 45 bases in frame from base 1. Unmatched junction bases come to 6, with V trimmed by 2 bases and J by 8 bases.